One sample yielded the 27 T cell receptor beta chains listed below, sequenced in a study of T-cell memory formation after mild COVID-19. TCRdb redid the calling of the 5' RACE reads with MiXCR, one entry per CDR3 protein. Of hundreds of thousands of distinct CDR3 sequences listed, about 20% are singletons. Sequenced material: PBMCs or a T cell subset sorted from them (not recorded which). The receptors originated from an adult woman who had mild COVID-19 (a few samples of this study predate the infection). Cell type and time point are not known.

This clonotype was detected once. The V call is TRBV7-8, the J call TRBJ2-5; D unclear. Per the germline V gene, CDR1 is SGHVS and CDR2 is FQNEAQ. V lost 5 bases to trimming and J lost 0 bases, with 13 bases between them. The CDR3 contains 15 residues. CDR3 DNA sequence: TGTGCCAGCAGCCCAACTACTTCGTACCAAGAGACCCAGTACTTC. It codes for CASSPTTSYQETQYF. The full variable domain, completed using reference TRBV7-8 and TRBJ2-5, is GAGVSQSPRYKVAKRGQDVALRCDPISGHVSLFWYQQALGQGPEFLTYFQNEAQLDKSGLPSDRFFAERPEGSVSTLKIQRTQQEDSAVYLCASSPTTSYQETQYFGPGTRLLVL.

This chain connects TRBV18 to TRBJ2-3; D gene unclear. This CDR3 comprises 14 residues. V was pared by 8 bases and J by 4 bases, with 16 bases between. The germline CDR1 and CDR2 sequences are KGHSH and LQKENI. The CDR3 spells CASLWTVGADTQYF. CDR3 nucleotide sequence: TGTGCCAGCCTGTGGACGGTTGGGGCAGATACGCAGTATTTT.

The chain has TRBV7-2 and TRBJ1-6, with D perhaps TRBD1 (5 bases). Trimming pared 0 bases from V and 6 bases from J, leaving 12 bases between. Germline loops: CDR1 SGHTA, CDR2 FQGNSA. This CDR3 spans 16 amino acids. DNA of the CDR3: TGTGCCAGCAGCTTAGCTTGGGGCTCCACTAATTCACCCCTCCACTTT. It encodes CASSLAWGSTNSPLHF.

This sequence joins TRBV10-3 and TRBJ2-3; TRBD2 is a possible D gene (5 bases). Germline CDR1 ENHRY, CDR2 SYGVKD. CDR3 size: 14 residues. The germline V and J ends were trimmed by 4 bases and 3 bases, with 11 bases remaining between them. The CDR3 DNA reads TGTGCCATCAGTGGGACTGAAGTAACAGATACGCAGTATTTT. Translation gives CAISGTEVTDTQYF.

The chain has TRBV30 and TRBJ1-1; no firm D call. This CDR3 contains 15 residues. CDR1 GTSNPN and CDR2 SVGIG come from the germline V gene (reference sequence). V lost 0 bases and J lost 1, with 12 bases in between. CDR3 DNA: TGTGCCTGGAGTGTACTAGGACGGAAGAACACTGAAGCTTTCTTT. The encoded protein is CAWSVLGRKNTEAFF.

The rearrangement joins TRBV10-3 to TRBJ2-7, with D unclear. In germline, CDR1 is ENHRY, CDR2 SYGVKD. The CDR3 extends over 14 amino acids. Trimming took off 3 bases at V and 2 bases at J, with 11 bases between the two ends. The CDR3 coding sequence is TGTGCCATCAGTGACGTAGTAAGACCCTACGAGCAGTACTTC. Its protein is CAISDVVRPYEQYF.

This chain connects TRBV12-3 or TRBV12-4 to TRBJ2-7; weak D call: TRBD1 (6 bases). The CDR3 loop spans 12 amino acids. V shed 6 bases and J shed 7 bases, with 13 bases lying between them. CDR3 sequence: CASRNPGDEQYF. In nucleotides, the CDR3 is TGTGCCAGCAGAAATCCAGGGGATGAGCAGTACTTC.

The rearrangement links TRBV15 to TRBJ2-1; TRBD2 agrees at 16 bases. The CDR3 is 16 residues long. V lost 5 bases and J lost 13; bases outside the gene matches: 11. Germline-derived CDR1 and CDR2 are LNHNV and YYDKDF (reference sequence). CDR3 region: CATSRAGLAGGPGQFF. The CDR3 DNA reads TGTGCCACCAGCCGTGCGGGACTAGCGGGAGGGCCTGGACAGTTCTTC.

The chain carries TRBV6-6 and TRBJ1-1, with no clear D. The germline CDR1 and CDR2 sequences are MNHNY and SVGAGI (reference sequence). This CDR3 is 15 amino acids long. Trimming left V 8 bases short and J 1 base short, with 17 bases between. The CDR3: CASWTASKANTEAFF. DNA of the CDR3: TGTGCCAGCTGGACCGCATCAAAGGCGAACACTGAAGCTTTCTTT.

The CDR3 nucleotides read TGCAGTGCTAGAGATGAATTAGCGGGAGTTACGCAGTATTTT. Translation: CSARDELAGVTQYF. The chain combines TRBV20-1 with TRBJ2-3, with 9 bases identical to TRBD2. CDR1 and CDR2 from the germline V gene are DFQATT and SNEGSKA (reference sequence). Trimming cost V 0 bases and J 8 bases; bases outside gene matches: 6. CDR3 length: 14 amino acids.

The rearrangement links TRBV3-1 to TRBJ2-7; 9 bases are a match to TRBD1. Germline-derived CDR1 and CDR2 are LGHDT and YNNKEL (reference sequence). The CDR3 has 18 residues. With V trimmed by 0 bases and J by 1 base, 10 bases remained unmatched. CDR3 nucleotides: TGTGCCAGCAGCCAAGATTTCGTCGGGACAGGGCCTTCCTACGAGCAGTACTTC. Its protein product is CASSQDFVGTGPSYEQYF.

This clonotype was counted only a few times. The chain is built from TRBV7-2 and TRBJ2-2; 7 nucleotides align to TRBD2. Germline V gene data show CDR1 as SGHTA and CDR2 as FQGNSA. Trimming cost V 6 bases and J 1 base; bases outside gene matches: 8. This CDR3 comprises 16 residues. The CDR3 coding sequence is TGTGCCAGCAGGGGTTGGCGGGAGAGGAACACCGGGGAGCTGTTTTTT. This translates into CASRGWRERNTGELFF.

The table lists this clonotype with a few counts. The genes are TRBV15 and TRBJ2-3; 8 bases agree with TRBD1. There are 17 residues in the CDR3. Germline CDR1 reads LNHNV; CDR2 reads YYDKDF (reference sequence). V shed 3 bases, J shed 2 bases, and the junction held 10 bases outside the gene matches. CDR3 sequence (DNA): TGTGCCACCAGCAGGGGACCGGGACAGGAGTTCACAGATACGCAGTATTTT. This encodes CATSRGPGQEFTDTQYF.

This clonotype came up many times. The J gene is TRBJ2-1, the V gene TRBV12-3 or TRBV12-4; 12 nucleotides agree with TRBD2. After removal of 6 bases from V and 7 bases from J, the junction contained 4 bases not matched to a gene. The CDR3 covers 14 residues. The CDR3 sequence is CASRLAGGQNEQFF. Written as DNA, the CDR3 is TGTGCCAGCAGACTAGCGGGAGGTCAAAATGAGCAGTTCTTC.

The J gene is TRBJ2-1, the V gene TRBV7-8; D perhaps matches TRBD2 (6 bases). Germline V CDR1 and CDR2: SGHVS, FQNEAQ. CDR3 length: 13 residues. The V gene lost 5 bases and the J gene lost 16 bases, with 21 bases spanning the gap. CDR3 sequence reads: CASSRSGSGVGFF. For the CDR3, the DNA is TGTGCCAGCAGCCGGTCCGGGAGTGGCGTAGGATTCTTC.

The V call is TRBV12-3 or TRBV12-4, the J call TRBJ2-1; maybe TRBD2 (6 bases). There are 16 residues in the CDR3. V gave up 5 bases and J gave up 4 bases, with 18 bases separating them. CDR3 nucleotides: TGTGCCAGCAGTCTCCTAGCGACTGGAGGTTACAATGAGCAGTTCTTC. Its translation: CASSLLATGGYNEQFF.

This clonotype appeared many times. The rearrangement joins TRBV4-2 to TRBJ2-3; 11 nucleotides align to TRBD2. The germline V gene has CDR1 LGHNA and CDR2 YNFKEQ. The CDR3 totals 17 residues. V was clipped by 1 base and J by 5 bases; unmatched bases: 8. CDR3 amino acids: CASSQAASGRSEDTQYF. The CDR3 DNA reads TGTGCCAGCAGCCAAGCTGCTAGCGGGAGGTCGGAAGATACGCAGTATTTT.

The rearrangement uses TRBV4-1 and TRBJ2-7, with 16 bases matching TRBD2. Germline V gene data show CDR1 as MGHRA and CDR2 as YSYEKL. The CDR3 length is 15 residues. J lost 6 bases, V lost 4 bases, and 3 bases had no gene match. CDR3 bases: TGCGCCAGCAGCCCGGGACTAGCGGGGGGGCTCGAGCAGTACTTC. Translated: CASSPGLAGGLEQYF.

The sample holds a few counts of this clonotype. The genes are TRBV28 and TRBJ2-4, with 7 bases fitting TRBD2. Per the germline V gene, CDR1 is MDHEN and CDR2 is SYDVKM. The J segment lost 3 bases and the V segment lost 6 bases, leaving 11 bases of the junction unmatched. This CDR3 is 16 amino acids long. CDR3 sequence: CASSSGLAGVKNIQYF. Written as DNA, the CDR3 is TGTGCCAGCAGCTCTGGGTTGGCGGGAGTCAAAAACATTCAGTACTTC.

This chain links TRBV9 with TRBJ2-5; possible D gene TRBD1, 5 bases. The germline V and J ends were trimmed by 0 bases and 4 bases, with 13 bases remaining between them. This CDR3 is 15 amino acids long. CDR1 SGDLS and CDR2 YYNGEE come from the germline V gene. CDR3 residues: CASSVDWGETETQYF. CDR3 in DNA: TGTGCCAGCAGCGTAGATTGGGGCGAGACAGAGACCCAGTACTTC. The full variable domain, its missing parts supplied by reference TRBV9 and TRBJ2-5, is DSGVTQTPKHLITATGQRVTLRCSPRSGDLSVYWYQQSLDQGLQFLIQYYNGEERAKGNILERFSAQQFPDLHSELNLSSLELGDSALYFCASSVDWGETETQYFGPGTRLLVL.

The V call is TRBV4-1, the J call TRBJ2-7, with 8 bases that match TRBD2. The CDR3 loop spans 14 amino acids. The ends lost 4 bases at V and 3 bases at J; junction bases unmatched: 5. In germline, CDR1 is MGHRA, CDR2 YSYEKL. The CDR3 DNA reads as TGCGCCAGCAGCCTTCGACGGGGGGGCTACGAGCAGTACTTC. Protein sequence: CASSLRRGGYEQYF.

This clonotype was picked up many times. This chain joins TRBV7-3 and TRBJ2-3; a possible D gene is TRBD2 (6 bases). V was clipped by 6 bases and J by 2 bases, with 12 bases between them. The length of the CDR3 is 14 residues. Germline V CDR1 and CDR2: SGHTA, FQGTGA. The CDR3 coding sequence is TGTGCCAGCAGTTTAGCGGCCCTCACAGATACGCAGTATTTT. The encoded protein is CASSLAALTDTQYF.

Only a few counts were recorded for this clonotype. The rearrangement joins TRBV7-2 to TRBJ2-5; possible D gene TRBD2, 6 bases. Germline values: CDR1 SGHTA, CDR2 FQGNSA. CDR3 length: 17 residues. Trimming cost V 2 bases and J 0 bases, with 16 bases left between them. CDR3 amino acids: CASSLFTGLLYQETQYF. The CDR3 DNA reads TGTGCCAGCAGCTTATTTACGGGACTGCTGTACCAAGAGACCCAGTACTTC.

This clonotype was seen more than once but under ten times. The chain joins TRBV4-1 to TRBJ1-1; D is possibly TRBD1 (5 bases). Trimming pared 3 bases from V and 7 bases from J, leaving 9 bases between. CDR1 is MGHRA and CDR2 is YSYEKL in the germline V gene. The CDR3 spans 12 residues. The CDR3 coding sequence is TGCGCCAGCAGCCAGCTAGGGGTTGAAGCTTTCTTT. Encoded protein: CASSQLGVEAFF.

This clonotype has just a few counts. CDR3 nucleotide sequence: TGCAGTGCTAGGGGCGGGAGGGCCTACGAGCAGTACTTC. It codes for CSARGGRAYEQYF. The J gene is TRBJ2-7, the V gene TRBV20-1; 9 bases are shared with TRBD2. This CDR3 comprises 13 residues. The V segment lost 3 bases and the J segment 2 bases; nucleotides outside the gene matches: 2. CDR1 is DFQATT and CDR2 is SNEGSKA in the germline V gene (reference sequence).

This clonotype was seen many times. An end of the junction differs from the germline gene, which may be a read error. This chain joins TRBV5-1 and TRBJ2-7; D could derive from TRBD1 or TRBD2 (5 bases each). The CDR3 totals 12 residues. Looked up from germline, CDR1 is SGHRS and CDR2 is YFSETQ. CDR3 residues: CASSLPGSEQYF. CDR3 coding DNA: TGTGCCAGCAGCTTACCAGGGAGCGAGCAGTACTTC.

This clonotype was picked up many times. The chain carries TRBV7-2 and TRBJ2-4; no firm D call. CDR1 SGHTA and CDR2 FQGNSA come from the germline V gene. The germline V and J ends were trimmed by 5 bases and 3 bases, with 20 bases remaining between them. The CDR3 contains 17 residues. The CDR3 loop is CASSPPGRLGNKNIQYF. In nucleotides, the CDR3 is TGTGCCAGCAGCCCCCCGGGCCGCCTTGGGAACAAAAACATTCAGTACTTC. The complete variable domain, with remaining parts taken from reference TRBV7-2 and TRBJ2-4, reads GAGVSQSPSNKVTEKGKDVELRCDPISGHTALYWYRQSLGQGLEFLIYFQGNSAPDKSGLPSDRFSAERTGGSVSTLTIQRTQQEDSAVYLCASSPPGRLGNKNIQYFGAGTRLSVL.